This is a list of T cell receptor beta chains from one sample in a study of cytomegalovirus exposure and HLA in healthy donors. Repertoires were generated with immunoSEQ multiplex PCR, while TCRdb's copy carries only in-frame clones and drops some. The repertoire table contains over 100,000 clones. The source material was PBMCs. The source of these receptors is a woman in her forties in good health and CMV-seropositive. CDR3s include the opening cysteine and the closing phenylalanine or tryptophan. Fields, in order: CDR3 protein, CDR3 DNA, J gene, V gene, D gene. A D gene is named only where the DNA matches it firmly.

CAWSGGQWGDQPQHF,TGTGCCTGGAGTGGGGGACAGTGGGGGGATCAGCCCCAGCATTTT,TRBJ1-5,TRBV30,TRBD1
CASRKGQWNQPQHF,TGTGCCAGCAGAAAGGGACAATGGAACCAGCCCCAGCATTTT,TRBJ1-5,TRBV11-3,-
CASSMGTSGFTDTQYF,TGTGCCAGTAGTATGGGGACTAGCGGCTTCACAGATACGCAGTATTTT,TRBJ2-3,TRBV19,TRBD2
CASSFGLAGAYEQYF,TGTGCCAGCAGCTTCGGACTAGCGGGTGCCTACGAGCAGTACTTC,TRBJ2-7,TRBV7-2,TRBD2
CASSEGLAGIYEQYF,TGTGCCAGCAGCGAGGGACTAGCGGGAATCTACGAGCAGTACTTC,TRBJ2-7,TRBV9,TRBD2
CASSFMLAVNTGELFF,TGTGCCAGCAGCTTCATGCTAGCAGTTAACACCGGGGAGCTGTTTTTT,TRBJ2-2,TRBV5-4,-
CASSLSGPLGEGNEKLFF,TGCGCCAGCAGCCTGAGCGGCCCTTTAGGGGAGGGGAATGAAAAACTGTTTTTT,TRBJ1-4,TRBV5-1,-
CASSQEDSRGYEQYF,TGCGCCAGCAGCCAAGAGGACAGTCGGGGCTACGAGCAGTACTTC,TRBJ2-7,TRBV4-1,-
CASQGGAGTEAFF,TGTGCCAGTCAGGGGGGCGCTGGCACTGAAGCTTTCTTT,TRBJ1-1,TRBV19,TRBD1
CASSPRQGGTDTQYF,TGTGCCAGCAGCCCCCGACAGGGGGGCACAGATACGCAGTATTTT,TRBJ2-3,TRBV5-4,TRBD1
CASSNFAGEAFF,TGTGCCAGCAGTAACTTTGCAGGGGAAGCTTTCTTT,TRBJ1-1,TRBV25-1,-
CATINGRAVHEQFF,TGCGCCACAATCAACGGGAGGGCCGTCCATGAGCAGTTCTTC,TRBJ2-1,TRBV23-1,TRBD2
CASSVGMGGGNQPQHF,TGTGCCAGCAGCGTAGGGATGGGGGGGGGCAATCAGCCCCAGCATTTT,TRBJ1-5,TRBV9,-
CASSPSGRVTDTQYF,TGTGCCAGCAGCCCTAGCGGGAGGGTGACAGATACGCAGTATTTT,TRBJ2-3,TRBV9,TRBD2
CASNRGESGNTIYF,TGTGCCAGCAATCGGGGAGAATCTGGAAACACCATATATTTT,TRBJ1-3,TRBV28,-
CATGTGGNEQFF,TGCGCCACCGGGACAGGGGGCAATGAGCAGTTCTTC,TRBJ2-1,TRBV10-1,TRBD1
CASSMAGNYEQYF,TGTGCCAGCAGTATGGCGGGGAATTACGAGCAGTACTTC,TRBJ2-7,TRBV6-5,-
CASSLVTGEETQYF,TGTGCCAGCAGCTTAGTAACAGGGGAAGAGACCCAGTACTTC,TRBJ2-5,TRBV7-9,TRBD1
CASREQGGYEQYF,TGCGCCAGCAGGGAACAGGGGGGTTACGAGCAGTACTTC,TRBJ2-7,TRBV5-1,TRBD1
CASSLEYRAVTIYF,TGTGCCAGCAGCTTGGAATACAGGGCGGTCACCATATATTTT,TRBJ1-3,TRBV5-5,-
CASSPRLSSTDTQYF,TGTGCCAGCAGCCCACGACTGTCTAGCACAGATACGCAGTATTTT,TRBJ2-3,TRBV11-2,-
CASSLGLAVTTYNEQFF,TGTGCCAGCAGCTTGGGACTAGCGGTTACGACCTACAATGAGCAGTTCTTC,TRBJ2-1,TRBV5-4,TRBD2
CASSLSVRGSIGYTF,TGTGCCAGCAGCTTGTCTGTCAGGGGGTCGATCGGCTACACCTTC,TRBJ1-2,TRBV5-4,TRBD1
CASSLREGTTYEQYF,TGTGCCAGCAGTTTAAGGGAGGGGACGACCTACGAGCAGTACTTC,TRBJ2-7,TRBV27,TRBD2
CASSPDRGPYNEQFF,TGTGCCAGCAGCCCCGACAGGGGGCCATACAATGAGCAGTTCTTC,TRBJ2-1,TRBV11-3,TRBD1
CASSPSSGTGESDTQYF,TGTGCCAGCAGCCCGTCCTCCGGGACAGGGGAATCGGATACGCAGTATTTT,TRBJ2-3,TRBV7-9,TRBD1
CASSSGLTREQYF,TGTGCCAGTTCGTCGGGACTAACACGCGAGCAGTACTTC,TRBJ2-7,TRBV19,TRBD2
CASSDRAYQPQHF,TGTGCCAGCAGCGACAGGGCTTATCAGCCCCAGCATTTT,TRBJ1-5,TRBV6-6,TRBD1
CASSHDPRGHNEQFF,TGTGCCAGCAGCCACGATCCTAGAGGCCACAATGAGCAGTTCTTC,TRBJ2-1,TRBV11-2,-
CASSKLPGQRTGELFF,TGTGCCAGCAGCAAACTACCGGGACAACGCACCGGGGAGCTGTTTTTT,TRBJ2-2,TRBV11-2,-
CASSTRTGGEAFF,TGTGCCAGCAGCACACGGACAGGGGGCGAAGCTTTCTTT,TRBJ1-1,TRBV7-3,TRBD1
CATATGEDQPQHF,TGTGCCACTGCGACAGGGGAGGATCAGCCCCAGCATTTT,TRBJ1-5,TRBV15,TRBD1
CAISPWTGGNYGYTF,TGTGCCATCAGTCCATGGACAGGAGGGAACTATGGCTACACCTTC,TRBJ1-2,TRBV10-3,TRBD1
CASSEEGRGTYSNQPQHF,TGTGCCAGCAGTGAAGAGGGCAGGGGCACGTATAGCAATCAGCCCCAGCATTTT,TRBJ1-5,TRBV6-1,-
CASSVTSGSQMGTGELFF,TGTGCCAGCAGCGTTACTAGCGGGAGTCAGATGGGAACCGGGGAGCTGTTTTTT,TRBJ2-2,TRBV11-3,TRBD2
CASSFSGNEQFF,TGTGCCAGCAGTTTTAGCGGGAATGAGCAGTTCTTC,TRBJ2-1,TRBV5-6,TRBD2
CASTISGRDNEQFF,TGTGCCAGCACCATTAGCGGGAGGGACAATGAGCAGTTCTTC,TRBJ2-1,TRBV7-3,TRBD2
CASRAGTRTYEQYF,TGTGCCAGCAGAGCCGGGACACGGACCTACGAGCAGTACTTC,TRBJ2-7,TRBV6-1,-
CASRPTGLNTEAFF,TGTGCCAGCAGGCCGACAGGGTTGAACACTGAAGCTTTCTTT,TRBJ1-1,TRBV6-6,TRBD1
CASRLRVNGPQHF,TGTGCCAGCAGGCTCAGGGTCAACGGGCCCCAGCATTTT,TRBJ1-5,TRBV6-6,-
CASTGTGGGSYYEQYF,TGTGCCAGCACCGGGACAGGAGGGGGATCTTACTACGAGCAGTACTTC,TRBJ2-7,TRBV2,TRBD1
CASSYGASTEAFF,TGTGCCAGCAGTTACGGGGCGTCCACTGAAGCTTTCTTT,TRBJ1-1,TRBV6-5,-
CASSLADRGALF,TGTGCCAGCAGCTTAGCGGACAGGGGGGCTCTGTTT,TRBJ1-1,TRBV7-9,TRBD1
CASSLPSTDTQYF,TGTGCCAGCAGCTTACCTAGCACAGATACGCAGTATTTT,TRBJ2-3,TRBV7-2,-
CASSPRTGTSGNTIYF,TGTGCCAGCAGCCCCCGAACAGGGACCTCTGGAAACACCATATATTTT,TRBJ1-3,TRBV9,-
CASSPGRASGRVETQYF,TGCGCCAGCAGCCCAGGGAGGGCTAGCGGGAGGGTGGAGACCCAGTACTTC,TRBJ2-5,TRBV5-1,TRBD2
CASREPGLKDLYEQYF,TGTGCCAGCAGGGAACCGGGACTTAAAGATCTCTACGAGCAGTACTTC,TRBJ2-7,TRBV6-1,-
CASSPGLAGRWEQYF,TGCGCCAGCAGCCCCGGACTAGCGGGAAGGTGGGAGCAGTACTTC,TRBJ2-7,TRBV5-1,TRBD2
CASSSGSTDTQYF,TGTGCCAGCAGTAGCGGTAGCACAGATACGCAGTATTTT,TRBJ2-3,TRBV6-4,-
CASSLGDRGGYGYTF,TGTGCCAGCAGCTTAGGTGACAGGGGCGGCTATGGCTACACCTTC,TRBJ1-2,TRBV7-2,TRBD1
CASGSGWETQYF,TGTGCCAGCGGAAGCGGGTGGGAGACCCAGTACTTC,TRBJ2-5,TRBV2,-
CSVEDHGGGTEAFF,TGCAGCGTTGAAGATCATGGGGGGGGCACTGAAGCTTTCTTT,TRBJ1-1,TRBV29-1,-
CASSTPGTGQETQYF,TGTGCCAGTAGTACCCCCGGGACAGGGCAAGAGACCCAGTACTTC,TRBJ2-5,TRBV19,TRBD1
CASSGDRGFGETQYF,TGTGCCAGCAGTGGAGACAGGGGGTTCGGAGAGACCCAGTACTTC,TRBJ2-5,TRBV25-1,TRBD1
CASSPEQGSGLLNTGELFF,TGTGCCAGCTCACCAGAACAAGGAAGTGGACTCCTGAACACCGGGGAGCTGTTTTTT,TRBJ2-2,TRBV18,-